This is a list of T cell receptor beta chains from one sample in a study of blood T cell repertoires in COVID-19. Assay used: immunoSEQ multiplex PCR; TCRdb lists only in-frame clones, some missing. The sample has approximately 230,000 clones, about four fifths seen once; the top ten hold over 7.5%. The specimen sequenced was peripheral blood. Receptor source: a man older than 75 with acute or convalescent COVID-19. CDR3s include the opening cysteine and the closing phenylalanine or tryptophan. A D gene is named only where the DNA matches it firmly. The size of a clone is reported for some rows only, either as once, few or many, or as a class for expanded clones.

d_call j_call v_call cdr3_length clone_size cdr3_aa cdr3_nt
TRBD2 TRBJ2-2 TRBV7-2 16 once CASSLTSGIATGELFF TGTGCCAGCAGCTTGACTAGCGGGATAGCCACCGGGGAGCTGTTTTTT
TRBD1 TRBJ1-4 TRBV2 16 . CASSEAYRGLGEKLFF TGTGCCAGCAGTGAAGCCTACAGGGGGCTCGGTGAAAAACTGTTTTTT
. TRBJ2-3 TRBV2 11 . CASSDRTREYF TGTGCCAGCAGTGACAGGACAAGAGAGTATTTT
. TRBJ2-1 TRBV18 14 . CASSPPSVYNEQFF TGTGCCAGCTCACCACCCTCCGTCTACAATGAGCAGTTCTTC
. TRBJ2-1 TRBV12-3/TRBV12-4 13 few CASFLGPGNEQFF TGTGCCAGCTTTTTGGGCCCAGGTAATGAGCAGTTCTTC
. TRBJ1-2 TRBV5-1 15 . CASSASEGGRDGYTF TGCGCCAGCAGCGCTTCTGAGGGAGGACGGGATGGCTACACCTTC
TRBD1 TRBJ2-7 TRBV27 13 once CASGRTGIYEQYF TGTGCCAGCGGAAGGACAGGGATCTACGAGCAGTACTTC
TRBD1 TRBJ2-7 TRBV29-1 12 once CSVDNRGSEQYF TGCAGCGTTGATAACAGGGGAAGCGAGCAGTACTTC
. TRBJ1-6 TRBV27 12 few CASSFNNSPLHF TGTGCCAGCAGTTTCAATAATTCACCCCTCCACTTT
. TRBJ1-4 TRBV9 16 . CASSQTRGVTNEKLFF TGTGCCAGCAGCCAGACCCGGGGGGTAACTAATGAAAAACTGTTTTTT
TRBD1 TRBJ2-7 TRBV7-2 15 . CASSLGQGAVYEQYF TGTGCCAGCAGCCTGGGACAGGGGGCGGTCTACGAGCAGTACTTC
. TRBJ1-2 TRBV12-3/TRBV12-4 12 once CASTLGVGGYTF TGTGCCAGCACTCTCGGAGTCGGGGGCTACACCTTC
TRBD1 TRBJ2-7 TRBV6-6 15 . CASSRRDRGERKQYF TGTGCCAGCAGTCGCCGGGACAGGGGGGAAAGAAAGCAGTACTTC
TRBD1 TRBJ1-6 TRBV18 16 . CASSPQEGARNSPLHF TGTGCCAGCTCACCACAGGAGGGGGCTAGGAATTCACCCCTCCACTTT
. TRBJ2-7 TRBV7-9 15 . CASSLEVRFAYEQYF TGTGCCAGCAGCTTAGAAGTGCGGTTTGCCTACGAGCAGTACTTC
TRBD2 TRBJ2-3 TRBV5-1 16 . CASSLGVAGEIDTQYF TGCGCCAGCAGCCTCGGGGTAGCGGGGGAGATTGATACGCAGTATTTT
TRBD1 TRBJ2-2 TRBV11-3 15 . CASSNPRGRTGELFF TGTGCCAGCAGCAATCCCAGGGGGCGCACCGGGGAGCTGTTTTTT
. TRBJ1-3 TRBV5-1 13 . CASADRPGNTIYF TGCGCCAGCGCCGACAGGCCTGGAAACACCATATATTTT
. TRBJ2-3 TRBV19 15 few CASSIGGVITDTQYF TGTGCCAGTAGTATAGGCGGGGTGATCACAGATACGCAGTATTTT
. TRBJ1-4 TRBV25-1 15 . CASSAGQFSNEKLFF TGTGCCAGCAGTGCCGGACAGTTCTCTAATGAAAAACTGTTTTTT
. TRBJ1-2 TRBV9 15 . CASSPRGAGAYGYTF TGTGCCAGCAGCCCTAGGGGTGCAGGGGCCTATGGCTACACCTTC
. TRBJ1-6 TRBV19 14 . CASKVRVYNSPLHF TGTGCCAGTAAAGTCAGGGTGTATAATTCACCCCTCCACTTT
TRBD1 TRBJ1-1 TRBV19 15 . CASSIELDRVAEAFF TGTGCCAGTAGTATAGAGTTAGACAGGGTGGCTGAAGCTTTCTTT
TRBD2 TRBJ2-2 TRBV5-4 15 . CASNPPGGEPGELFF TGTGCCAGCAACCCGCCGGGGGGTGAGCCCGGGGAGCTGTTTTTT
. TRBJ1-1 TRBV4-2 13 . CASSQRAGREAFF TGTGCCAGCAGCCAACGGGCAGGGCGTGAAGCTTTCTTT
. TRBJ2-7 TRBV11-2 12 . CASSLALAEQYF TGTGCCAGCAGCTTAGCGCTAGCAGAGCAGTACTTC
. TRBJ1-2 TRBV2 14 . CASNLSDKGYGYTF TGTGCCAGCAACCTCTCGGACAAGGGCTATGGCTACACCTTC
TRBD2 TRBJ2-1 TRBV24-1 15 . CATSDNSGGHNEQFF TGTGCCACCAGTGACAATAGCGGGGGCCACAATGAGCAGTTCTTC
TRBD2 TRBJ2-4 TRBV10-3 15 . CAISERAGGQNIQYF TGTGCCATCAGTGAAAGAGCGGGGGGTCAAAACATTCAGTACTTC
TRBD2 TRBJ2-7 TRBV5-5 16 . CASSLGLAGIIDEQYF TGTGCCAGCAGCTTGGGACTAGCGGGAATCATAGACGAGCAGTACTTC
TRBD2 TRBJ2-7 TRBV7-2 15 once CASSPGVGAGVEQYF TGTGCCAGCAGCCCCGGAGTAGGGGCGGGAGTGGAGCAGTACTTC
TRBD1 TRBJ1-5 TRBV20-1 17 once CSASGRDRGRGNQPQHF TGCAGTGCTAGTGGCAGAGACAGGGGGCGCGGAAATCAGCCCCAGCATTTT
TRBD1 TRBJ1-6 TRBV9 16 . CASSGGQLFGNSPLHF TGTGCCAGCAGCGGGGGACAGCTGTTTGGGAATTCACCCCTCCACTTT
TRBD2 TRBJ2-3 TRBV4-1 16 . CASSQGGGRAVDTQYF TGCGCCAGCAGCCAAGGAGGCGGGAGGGCCGTAGATACGCAGTATTTT
TRBD2 TRBJ2-1 TRBV24-1 12 . CATSDSGGARFF TGTGCCACCAGTGATTCCGGGGGGGCCCGGTTCTTC
TRBD1 TRBJ2-5 TRBV2 13 . CASSPQGQETQYF TGTGCCAGCAGTCCACAGGGGCAAGAGACCCAGTACTTC
TRBD2 TRBJ2-7 TRBV3-1/TRBV3-2 18 few CASSQALISGGAGNEQYF TGTGCCAGCAGCCAAGCCCTCATTAGCGGGGGGGCTGGCAACGAGCAGTACTTC
TRBD1 TRBJ2-7 TRBV7-3 20 . CASSLNGTGWRDPSSYEQYF TGTGCCAGCAGCTTAAATGGGACAGGGTGGAGGGACCCTAGCTCCTACGAGCAGTACTTC
TRBD1 TRBJ1-5 TRBV30 14 . CAWREQGSLLPQHF TGTGCCTGGAGGGAACAGGGGTCGCTCCTCCCCCAGCATTTT
. TRBJ1-2 TRBV27 12 . CASSFRVGGYTF TGTGCCAGCAGTTTCAGGGTGGGAGGCTACACCTTC
. TRBJ1-1 TRBV28 13 . CASSHDGMGEAFF TGTGCCAGCAGCCACGACGGGATGGGTGAAGCTTTCTTT
. TRBJ2-5 TRBV11-3 13 . CASSHLTEETQYF TGTGCCAGCAGCCACCTGACAGAAGAGACCCAGTACTTC